This T cell receptor (beta chain) was sequenced during a study of early T cells in non-severe SARS-CoV-2 infection. Whole-study context: Chains were not paired, and sequencing was done on bulk RNA from unsorted whole blood.

Ten or more counts support this clonotype. The antigen is not known. Since the CDR3 does not end with the conserved phenylalanine or tryptophan, this likely comes from a read error. It is unclear where the CDR3 begins or ends on the DNA, so no DNA is shown, and the CDR3 is as TCRdb lists it. Study observations and caveats: A preference for anti-spike CD8 responses marked VDJdb matching, which missed private and CD4 specificities.

The CDR3 length is 12 residues, termini included. CDR1 LGHDT and CDR2 YNNKEL come from the germline V gene (reference sequence). Unique molecular identifiers were attached to individual cDNA molecules. Each CDR3 protein is one row after TCRdb ran MiXCR on the 5' RACE reads. The sample carries some 42,000 distinct CDR3 sequences, 5% to 6.5% recorded once. Sequenced material: whole blood, taken at baseline. The clonotype comes from an adult who was a healthcare worker with PCR-confirmed SARS-CoV-2 infection or an uninfected control (not recorded which). The chain links TRBV3-1 to TRBJ2-2; TRBD2 is the table's D call, not checked against the DNA. The chain's CDR3 is CASSHGLAGGPD.